A selection of T cell receptor beta chains follows, all from one sample in a study of blood T cell repertoires in COVID-19. Profiled with immunoSEQ multiplex PCR; TCRdb holds only in-frame clones, not every one. Of 30,000 to 35,000 clones listed, more than 65% were seen once; the top ten hold just over 3%. The sample was peripheral blood. The origin of the receptors is a man aged 70-80 years with COVID-19, enrolled during active disease. The CDR3 runs from the conserved cysteine through the conserved F or W. D genes are given only for firm matches. Only some rows state a clone size, as once, few, many or a class for expanded clones.

j_gene: TRBJ1-2; d_gene: .; v_gene: TRBV5-6; abundance: .; CDR3nt: TGTGCCAGCAGCTTGGTAGGACAGAACTATGGCTACACCTTC; CDR3aa: CASSLVGQNYGYTF
j_gene: TRBJ1-4; d_gene: TRBD1; v_gene: TRBV10-3; abundance: .; CDR3nt: TGTGCCATCTCGGGACAGATGAATGAAAAACTGTTTTTT; CDR3aa: CAISGQMNEKLFF
j_gene: TRBJ2-7; d_gene: .; v_gene: TRBV9; abundance: few; CDR3nt: TGTGCCAGCAGCGTAGCCGACAGCTACTCCTACGAGCAGTACTTC; CDR3aa: CASSVADSYSYEQYF
j_gene: TRBJ2-1; d_gene: .; v_gene: TRBV6-5; abundance: .; CDR3nt: TGTGCCACTCGACAGGCTAGGGCTGAGCAGTTCTTC; CDR3aa: CATRQARAEQFF
j_gene: TRBJ2-3; d_gene: TRBD2; v_gene: TRBV2; abundance: .; CDR3nt: TGTGCCAGCAGTGATAGCGGGTACACAGATACGCAGTATTTT; CDR3aa: CASSDSGYTDTQYF
j_gene: TRBJ2-1; d_gene: .; v_gene: TRBV15; abundance: once; CDR3nt: TGTGCCACCAGCAGAGAGGCGGTGTCCTACAATGAGCAGTTCTTC; CDR3aa: CATSREAVSYNEQFF
j_gene: TRBJ1-2; d_gene: TRBD1; v_gene: TRBV27; abundance: once; CDR3nt: TGTGCCAGCAGTACAATCGGGACAGGGGAGTCATATGGCTACACCTTC; CDR3aa: CASSTIGTGESYGYTF
j_gene: TRBJ2-7; d_gene: TRBD1; v_gene: TRBV6-1; abundance: .; CDR3nt: TGTGCCAGCAGTGAAGTACAGGGGGCTTTCTACGAGCAGTACTTC; CDR3aa: CASSEVQGAFYEQYF
j_gene: TRBJ2-7; d_gene: TRBD1; v_gene: TRBV29-1; abundance: few; CDR3nt: TGCAGCGTGGACCTGGGACAGGGGTATGACGAGCAGTACTTC; CDR3aa: CSVDLGQGYDEQYF
j_gene: TRBJ1-2; d_gene: .; v_gene: TRBV5-4; abundance: .; CDR3nt: TGTGCCAGCAGCCACCGACAGCATTATGGCTACACCTTC; CDR3aa: CASSHRQHYGYTF
j_gene: TRBJ2-7; d_gene: .; v_gene: TRBV6-2/TRBV6-3; abundance: few; CDR3nt: TGTGCCAGCAGTTACTTCCGGACTGCAGCTCAAGAGCAGTACTTC; CDR3aa: CASSYFRTAAQEQYF
j_gene: TRBJ2-1; d_gene: TRBD1; v_gene: TRBV18; abundance: once; CDR3nt: TGTGCCAGCTCACCCGGACAGGGCTCCTACAATGAGCAGTTCTTC; CDR3aa: CASSPGQGSYNEQFF
j_gene: TRBJ2-3; d_gene: .; v_gene: TRBV4-2; abundance: .; CDR3nt: TGTGCCAGCAGCCAAGAGATCGGGAGAGGGGATACGCAGTATTTT; CDR3aa: CASSQEIGRGDTQYF
j_gene: TRBJ2-2; d_gene: .; v_gene: TRBV6-5; abundance: .; CDR3nt: TGTGCCAGCAGTTACCCGCTCGGAGCGGGCCCCGGGGAGCTGTTTTTT; CDR3aa: CASSYPLGAGPGELFF
j_gene: TRBJ1-5; d_gene: TRBD1; v_gene: TRBV27; abundance: .; CDR3nt: TGTGCCAGCAGGGTCGGGAGGGGGCTCACCAATCAGCCCCAGCATTTT; CDR3aa: CASRVGRGLTNQPQHF
j_gene: TRBJ1-1; d_gene: TRBD1; v_gene: TRBV19; abundance: .; CDR3nt: TGTGCCAGTGGGACAGAGCAGCCGGCTTTCTTT; CDR3aa: CASGTEQPAFF
j_gene: TRBJ2-7; d_gene: TRBD2; v_gene: TRBV7-2; abundance: .; CDR3nt: TGTGCCAGCAGCTTAGATGCTAGCGGGTTCTACGAGCAGTACTTC; CDR3aa: CASSLDASGFYEQYF
j_gene: TRBJ2-7; d_gene: TRBD1; v_gene: TRBV5-4; abundance: .; CDR3nt: TGTGCCAGCAGCCGGGGACAGGGCCTCTACGAGCAGTACTTC; CDR3aa: CASSRGQGLYEQYF
j_gene: TRBJ1-5; d_gene: .; v_gene: TRBV11-2; abundance: once; CDR3nt: TGTGCCAGCAGCTTTTCAGGGGGCAATCAGCCCCAGCATTTT; CDR3aa: CASSFSGGNQPQHF
j_gene: TRBJ2-3; d_gene: TRBD2; v_gene: TRBV7-6; abundance: .; CDR3nt: TGTGCCAGCAGCAATGGACTAGCGGGAGTAAGGACAGATACGCAGTATTTT; CDR3aa: CASSNGLAGVRTDTQYF
j_gene: TRBJ1-1; d_gene: .; v_gene: TRBV20-1; abundance: few; CDR3nt: TGCAGTGCTAGTCCTATGAACACTGAAGCTTTCTTT; CDR3aa: CSASPMNTEAFF
j_gene: TRBJ2-7; d_gene: .; v_gene: TRBV5-6; abundance: .; CDR3nt: TGTGCCAGCAGCACCACAGGGCGTACTATCTACGAGCAGTACTTC; CDR3aa: CASSTTGRTIYEQYF
j_gene: TRBJ1-2; d_gene: .; v_gene: TRBV29-1; abundance: .; CDR3nt: TGCAGCGTTGTTACAGGGCCCCATGGCTACACCTTC; CDR3aa: CSVVTGPHGYTF
j_gene: TRBJ1-1; d_gene: .; v_gene: TRBV18; abundance: .; CDR3nt: TGTGCCAGCTCACCATCCCGGGACATGTATGCTTTCTTT; CDR3aa: CASSPSRDMYAFF
j_gene: TRBJ2-2; d_gene: .; v_gene: TRBV7-9; abundance: .; CDR3nt: TGTGCCAGCAGCCCCCCCGGTCTGAGCACCGGGGAGCTGTTTTTT; CDR3aa: CASSPPGLSTGELFF
j_gene: TRBJ1-6; d_gene: .; v_gene: TRBV27; abundance: .; CDR3nt: TGTGCCAGCACTTTGGACTACTCCTATAATTCACCCCTCCACTTT; CDR3aa: CASTLDYSYNSPLHF
j_gene: TRBJ2-1; d_gene: TRBD2; v_gene: TRBV5-5; abundance: .; CDR3nt: TGTGCCAGCACCCTGAGCGGGAATCCCTACAATGAGCAGTTCTTC; CDR3aa: CASTLSGNPYNEQFF
j_gene: TRBJ1-2; d_gene: TRBD1; v_gene: TRBV7-3; abundance: .; CDR3nt: TGTGCCAGCAGCACCGCCGGACAGGGGAGGGGGTATGGCTACACCTTC; CDR3aa: CASSTAGQGRGYGYTF
j_gene: TRBJ1-1; d_gene: TRBD1; v_gene: TRBV6-2/TRBV6-3; abundance: .; CDR3nt: TGTGCCAGCAGTTACCCCTATGGGACAGGGGACACTGAAGCTTTCTTT; CDR3aa: CASSYPYGTGDTEAFF
j_gene: TRBJ1-1; d_gene: .; v_gene: TRBV5-6; abundance: once; CDR3nt: TGTGCCAGCAGCTTGGTGGCGGCGGGGTACACTGAAGCTTTCTTT; CDR3aa: CASSLVAAGYTEAFF
j_gene: TRBJ2-2; d_gene: .; v_gene: TRBV18; abundance: .; CDR3nt: TGTGCCAGCTCACTCCAGACGAACACCGGGGAGCTGTTTTTT; CDR3aa: CASSLQTNTGELFF
j_gene: TRBJ2-2; d_gene: TRBD2; v_gene: TRBV4-3; abundance: .; CDR3nt: TGCGCCAGCAGCCAGAAAGCGGGAGGTAGGCACACCGGGGAGCTGTTTTTT; CDR3aa: CASSQKAGGRHTGELFF
j_gene: TRBJ2-1; d_gene: .; v_gene: TRBV28; abundance: .; CDR3nt: TGTGCCAGCAGTTCCTTTCGAACGACAGCTGGGAACTACAATGAGCAGTTCTTC; CDR3aa: CASSSFRTTAGNYNEQFF
j_gene: TRBJ2-5; d_gene: TRBD1; v_gene: TRBV3-1/TRBV3-2; abundance: .; CDR3nt: TGTGCCAGCAGCCAACGTTGGACAGGAGAAGAGACCCAGTACTTC; CDR3aa: CASSQRWTGEETQYF
j_gene: TRBJ2-7; d_gene: TRBD2; v_gene: TRBV4-1; abundance: .; CDR3nt: TGCGCCAGCAGCCAAGATATAGCGGGAGGATGGTACGAGCAGTACTTC; CDR3aa: CASSQDIAGGWYEQYF
j_gene: TRBJ1-1; d_gene: .; v_gene: TRBV24-1; abundance: .; CDR3nt: TGTGCCACCAGTCAGAACACTGAAGCTTTCTTT; CDR3aa: CATSQNTEAFF
j_gene: TRBJ1-3; d_gene: .; v_gene: TRBV3-1/TRBV3-2; abundance: .; CDR3nt: TGTGCCAGCAGCCAATCCACTGGAAACACCATATATTTT; CDR3aa: CASSQSTGNTIYF
j_gene: TRBJ1-6; d_gene: TRBD1; v_gene: TRBV28; abundance: .; CDR3nt: TGTGCCAGCAGTTTATCCGACAGGGCACCCCTCCACTTT; CDR3aa: CASSLSDRAPLHF
j_gene: TRBJ2-5; d_gene: .; v_gene: TRBV6-2/TRBV6-3; abundance: .; CDR3nt: TGTGCCAGCAGTTACTCTCGGGAGACCCAGTACTTC; CDR3aa: CASSYSRETQYF
j_gene: TRBJ1-1; d_gene: .; v_gene: TRBV5-1; abundance: .; CDR3nt: TGCGCCAGCAGCTTGTGGTTTGGCGGGGCTGAAGCTTTCTTT; CDR3aa: CASSLWFGGAEAFF
j_gene: TRBJ1-5; d_gene: .; v_gene: TRBV18; abundance: .; CDR3nt: TGTGCCAGCTCACAGTTGGGGCAGAATAGCAATCAGCCCCAGCATTTT; CDR3aa: CASSQLGQNSNQPQHF
j_gene: TRBJ1-1; d_gene: TRBD1; v_gene: TRBV30; abundance: .; CDR3nt: TGTGCCTGGGCGGGACAGCTGAACACTGAAGCTTTCTTT; CDR3aa: CAWAGQLNTEAFF
j_gene: TRBJ1-4; d_gene: .; v_gene: TRBV7-9; abundance: .; CDR3nt: TGTGCCAGCAGCTCGGCTGTCGGAGCAACTAATGAAAAACTGTTTTTT; CDR3aa: CASSSAVGATNEKLFF
j_gene: TRBJ1-1; d_gene: .; v_gene: TRBV7-9; abundance: .; CDR3nt: TGTGCCAGCAGCACCCGGTCCCAGAACACTGAAGCTTTCTTT; CDR3aa: CASSTRSQNTEAFF
j_gene: TRBJ2-2; d_gene: .; v_gene: TRBV7-2; abundance: .; CDR3nt: TGTGCCAGCAGCCCTTTTACAGGGTTCAGGGGGGCCGGGGAGCTGTTTTTT; CDR3aa: CASSPFTGFRGAGELFF
j_gene: TRBJ1-2; d_gene: .; v_gene: TRBV19; abundance: .; CDR3nt: TGTGCCAGTGAGATGGGGGGACCGTGGGGCTACACCTTC; CDR3aa: CASEMGGPWGYTF
j_gene: TRBJ1-4; d_gene: .; v_gene: TRBV5-5; abundance: .; CDR3nt: TGTGCCAGCAGCCCAGGCCAGGATGAAAAACTGTTTTTT; CDR3aa: CASSPGQDEKLFF
j_gene: TRBJ2-2; d_gene: TRBD2; v_gene: TRBV19; abundance: .; CDR3nt: TGTGCCAGTAGGCAGGGACTAGCGGGAGGGAGCACCGGGGAGCTGTTTTTT; CDR3aa: CASRQGLAGGSTGELFF
j_gene: TRBJ2-2; d_gene: .; v_gene: TRBV14; abundance: once; CDR3nt: TGTGCCAGCAGAGCAGGGTATAGTTGGACCGGGGAGCTGTTTTTT; CDR3aa: CASRAGYSWTGELFF
j_gene: TRBJ1-2; d_gene: .; v_gene: TRBV30; abundance: .; CDR3nt: TGTGCCTGGAGTAAGAACAGGGTAGGCTACACCTTC; CDR3aa: CAWSKNRVGYTF
j_gene: TRBJ1-5; d_gene: TRBD1; v_gene: TRBV27; abundance: .; CDR3nt: TGTGCCAGCAGACCTGCGGACAGGATTTACAATCAGCCCCAGCATTTT; CDR3aa: CASRPADRIYNQPQHF